This paragraph reports one T cell receptor beta chain. The data were obtained in a study of T cells after yellow fever vaccination. A 5'RACE template-switching step, the method used to make TCR cDNA, added a universal primer site and UMIs. TCRdb itself ran the 5' RACE reads through MiXCR, one entry per CDR3 protein. The data contain some 260,000 distinct CDR3 sequences, around 5.2% of them singletons. Germline CDR1 reads MGHRA; CDR2 reads YSYEKL. V gave up 2 bases and J gave up 4 bases, with 5 bases separating them. The CDR3 spans 12 residues. The J gene is TRBJ1-1, the V gene TRBV4-1; D gene uncertain. The receptor was derived from a man younger than 30 who received the YFV17D yellow fever vaccine. Sequences were derived from CD4+ T cells sorted from PBMCs, sampled on the day of the yellow fever booster vaccination. CDR3 amino acids: CASSQFGTEAFF. CDR3 DNA sequence: TGCGCCAGCAGCCAATTCGGCACTGAAGCTTTCTTT.